The 6 T cell receptor beta chains below all came from one sample that was sequenced in a study of Tregs in tolerant kidney transplant recipients. Clones were read by immunoSEQ multiplex PCR, and TCRdb kept only the in-frame ones, dropping some. This specimen shows 25,000 to 35,000 clones; the ten leading clones hold roughly 8%. The material sequenced was CD8+ T cells from blood, taken before the transplant. Receptors were obtained from a human donor who received a combined kidney and bone marrow transplant.

A word on this clone: The read stops 3 residues short of the end of the CDR3; the missing end is completed from the germline J gene. This chain uses TRBV19 with TRBJ2-7, with unresolved D. V was cut by 5 bases and J by 0 bases, with 8 bases left in between. Germline CDR1 LNHDA, CDR2 SQIVND (reference sequence). There are 13 residues in the CDR3. CDR3 DNA (partial): TGTGCCAGTAGTGCCGGTCTCTCCTACGAG. This sequence encodes CASSAGLSYE. In full, the CDR3 reads CASSAGLSYEQYF.

This CDR3 reads CSARDSTSGSSDTQYF. Partial CDR3 DNA: TGCAGTGCTAGAGATTCGACTAGCGGGAGTTCAGATACG. The chain carries TRBV20-1 and TRBJ2-3; 12 bases are a match to TRBD2. The read falls 3 residues short of the CDR3 end, and the missing part is taken from the germline J gene. Germline V lookup: CDR1 DFQATT, CDR2 SNEGSKA (reference sequence). This CDR3 is 16 amino acids long. V gave up 0 bases and J gave up 4 bases; unmatched junction bases: 5.

Notes on this clone: The read gets to within 3 residues of the CDR3 end, and the germline J gene fills in the rest. The V and J genes are TRBV28 and TRBJ1-1, with a possible D match to TRBD1 (6 bases). V lost 3 bases to trimming and J lost 4 bases, with 12 bases between them. The CDR3 runs to 14 residues. Germline V gives CDR1 MDHEN, CDR2 SYDVKM. The DNA read from the CDR3 is TGTGCCAGCAGTTTGGCAGGGGAGACCACTGAA. This translates into CASSLAGETTE. The entire CDR3 protein is CASSLAGETTEAFF.

On this clone itself: With the read ending 3 residues before the CDR3 end, the germline J gene is used to fill in that end. The V and J genes are TRBV2 and TRBJ2-2; 7 nucleotides match TRBD2. Germline-derived CDR1 and CDR2 are SNHLY and FYNNEI. V shed 8 bases and J 1 base; nucleotides not matched to a gene: 4. This CDR3 contains 14 residues. The chain's CDR3 is CASLGGVNTGELFF. The covered CDR3 bases are TGTGCCAGCCTGGGAGGGGTGAACACCGGGGAG.

Turning to this clone: The DNA ends 3 residues before the CDR3 does, and the rest of the CDR3 is filled in from the germline J gene. This chain links TRBV6-2 or TRBV6-3 with TRBJ1-4, with a tentative D call TRBD1 (5 bases). The V and J ends lost 8 bases and 3 bases respectively, with 13 bases between them. Germline V lookup: CDR1 MNHEY, CDR2 SVGEGT. This CDR3 is built from 14 residues. This CDR3 is CASGDRASNEKLFF. Partial CDR3 DNA: TGTGCCAGCGGCGACAGAGCGTCTAATGAAAAA.

Remarks on this clone: The read ends 3 residues before the CDR3 terminus; that terminus is restored from the germline J gene. The chain is built from TRBV5-6 and TRBJ2-7; 9 bases are shared with TRBD1. Germline CDR1 reads SGHDT; CDR2 reads YYEEEE. J was trimmed by 5 bases and V by 3 bases; bases with no gene match: 9. The CDR3 length is 15 residues. The CDR3 sequence: CASSWSGTGFNEQYF. Incomplete CDR3 DNA: TGTGCCAGCAGCTGGTCCGGGACAGGGTTCAACGAG. Combining the CDR3 with reference TRBV5-6 and TRBJ2-7 gives the whole variable domain DAGVTQSPTHLIKTRGQQVTLRCSPKSGHDTVSWYQQALGQGPQFIFQYYEEEERQRGNFPDRFSGHQFPNYSSELNVNALLLGDSALYLCASSWSGTGFNEQYFGPGTRLTVT.